The present T cell receptor (beta chain) was sequenced within a study of T-cell memory formation after mild COVID-19. The length of the CDR3 is 13 residues. Per germline, CDR1 SQVTM and CDR2 ANQGSEA. Trimming at V came to 6 bases and at J to 0 bases, leaving 5 bases not matched to a gene. TCRdb reprocessed the 5' RACE reads via MiXCR and lists one record per CDR3 protein. The table lists under 250,000 distinct CDR3 sequences, over 9.5% of them singletons. The chain joins TRBV29-1 to TRBJ2-7; 7 bases agree with TRBD1. The clonotype originates from a young man who had mild COVID-19 (a few samples of this study predate the infection). Cell type and time point are not known. The sequencing input was PBMCs or a T cell subset sorted from them (not recorded which). In nucleotides, the CDR3 is TGCAGCGTGGGGGACAGATACTCCTACGAGCAGTACTTC. This translates into CSVGDRYSYEQYF.